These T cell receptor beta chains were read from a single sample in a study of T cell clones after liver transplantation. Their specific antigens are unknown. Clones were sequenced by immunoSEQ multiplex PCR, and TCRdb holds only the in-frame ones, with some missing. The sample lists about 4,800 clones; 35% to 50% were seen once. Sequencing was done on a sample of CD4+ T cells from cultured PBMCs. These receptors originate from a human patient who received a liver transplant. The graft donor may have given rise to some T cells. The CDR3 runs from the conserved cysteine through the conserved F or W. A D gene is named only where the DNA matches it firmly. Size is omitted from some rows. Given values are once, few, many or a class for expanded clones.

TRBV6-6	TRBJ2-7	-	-	CASSHQGSYEQYF	TGTGCCAGCAGCCATCAGGGTTCCTACGAGCAGTACTTC
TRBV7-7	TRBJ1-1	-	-	CASSRDRNTEAFF	TGTGCTAGCAGCAGAGACAGGAACACTGAAGCTTTCTTT
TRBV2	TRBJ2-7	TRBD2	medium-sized	CASQAGLHPYEQYF	TGTGCCAGTCAAGCGGGACTACATCCCTACGAGCAGTACTTC
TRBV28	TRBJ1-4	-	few	CASSTPGGLNEKLFF	TGTGCCAGCAGCACCCCGGGGGGGCTTAATGAAAAACTGTTTTTT
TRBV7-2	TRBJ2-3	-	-	CASSRDSGIDTQYF	TGTGCCAGCAGCCGTGATTCGGGCATAGATACGCAGTATTTT
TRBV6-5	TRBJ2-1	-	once	CASSRNNEQFF	TGTGCCAGCAGCAGAAACAATGAGCAGTTCTTC
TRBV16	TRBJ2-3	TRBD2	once	CASSQGGLAGVADTQYF	TGTGCCAGCAGCCAGGGCGGACTAGCGGGAGTCGCAGATACGCAGTATTTT
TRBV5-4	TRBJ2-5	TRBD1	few	CASSLGPGQGQETQYF	TGTGCCAGCAGCTTGGGACCGGGACAGGGGCAAGAGACCCAGTACTTC
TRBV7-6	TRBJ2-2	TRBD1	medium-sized	CASSLRDRGLTGELFF	TGTGCCAGCAGCTTACGGGACAGGGGTTTAACCGGGGAGCTGTTTTTT
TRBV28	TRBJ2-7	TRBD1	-	CASSLPGTGYEQYF	TGTGCCAGCAGTTTACCGGGGACAGGCTACGAGCAGTACTTC
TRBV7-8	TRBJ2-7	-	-	CASSLEGDTYEQYF	TGTGCCAGCAGCTTAGAGGGGGATACCTACGAGCAGTACTTC
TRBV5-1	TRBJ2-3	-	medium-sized	CASSLGPSSTDTQYF	TGCGCCAGCAGCTTGGGGCCCTCTAGCACAGATACGCAGTATTTT
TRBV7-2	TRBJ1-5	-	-	CASSLGNVPQHF	TGTGCCAGCAGCTTAGGGAACGTACCCCAGCATTTT
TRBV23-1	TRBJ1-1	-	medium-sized	CASSQGNQGYTEAFF	TGCGCCAGCAGTCAAGGAAATCAGGGATACACTGAAGCTTTCTTT
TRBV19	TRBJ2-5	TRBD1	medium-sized	CASSTWDRAEETQYF	TGTGCCAGTAGTACCTGGGACAGGGCGGAAGAGACCCAGTACTTC
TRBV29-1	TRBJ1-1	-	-	CSARDFYTEAFF	TGCAGCGCCCGGGACTTTTACACTGAAGCTTTCTTT
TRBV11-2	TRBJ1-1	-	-	CASSKYGDNTEAFF	TGTGCCAGCAGCAAATACGGGGATAACACTGAAGCTTTCTTT
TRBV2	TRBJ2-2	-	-	CASRGGGELFF	TGTGCCAGCAGGGGAGGCGGGGAGCTGTTTTTT
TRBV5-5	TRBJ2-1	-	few	CASSLAIHETQFF	TGTGCCAGCAGCTTGGCCATCCACGAGACCCAGTTCTTC
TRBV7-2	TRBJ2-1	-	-	CASSSQRSTQFF	TGTGCCAGCAGCAGTCAGCGGTCGACCCAGTTCTTC
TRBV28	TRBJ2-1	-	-	CATRTAAQGGGYNEQFF	TGTGCCACTCGGACAGCCGCTCAAGGGGGGGGGTACAATGAGCAGTTCTTC
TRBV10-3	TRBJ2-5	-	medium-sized	CAISESPETQYF	TGTGCCATCAGTGAGTCACCTGAGACCCAGTACTTC
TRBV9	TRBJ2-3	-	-	CASSVIAADTQYF	TGTGCCAGCAGCGTAATTGCAGCAGATACGCAGTATTTT
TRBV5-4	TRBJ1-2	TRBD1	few	CASSGGQGAYGYTF	TGTGCCAGCAGCGGGGGACAGGGGGCCTATGGCTACACCTTC
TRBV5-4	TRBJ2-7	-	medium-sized	CASSLATGNYEQYF	TGTGCCAGCAGCTTGGCAACAGGAAACTACGAGCAGTACTTC
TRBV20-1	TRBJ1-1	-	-	CSARPEAVSFF	TGCAGTGCTAGGCCGGAGGCCGTGTCTTTCTTT
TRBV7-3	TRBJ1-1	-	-	CASSLLGGNTEAFF	TGTGCCAGCAGCCTCCTCGGGGGGAACACTGAAGCTTTCTTT